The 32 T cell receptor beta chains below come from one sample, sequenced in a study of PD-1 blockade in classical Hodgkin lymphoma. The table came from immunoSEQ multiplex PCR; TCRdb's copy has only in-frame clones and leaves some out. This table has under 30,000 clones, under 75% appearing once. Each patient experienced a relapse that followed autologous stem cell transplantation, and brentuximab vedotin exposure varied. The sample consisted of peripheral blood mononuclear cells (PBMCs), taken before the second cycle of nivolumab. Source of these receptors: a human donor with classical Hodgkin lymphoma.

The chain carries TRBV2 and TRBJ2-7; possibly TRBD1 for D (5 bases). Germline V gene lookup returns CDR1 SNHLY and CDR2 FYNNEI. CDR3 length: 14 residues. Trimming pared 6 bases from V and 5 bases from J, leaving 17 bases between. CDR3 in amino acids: CASSVQETLDEQYF. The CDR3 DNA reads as TGTGCCAGCAGCGTACAGGAGACTCTCGACGAGCAGTACTTC.

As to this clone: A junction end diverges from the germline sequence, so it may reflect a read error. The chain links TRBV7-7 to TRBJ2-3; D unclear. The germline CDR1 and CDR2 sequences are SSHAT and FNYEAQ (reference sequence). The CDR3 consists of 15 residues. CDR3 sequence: CASSLGPAGSNTQYF. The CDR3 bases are TGTGCTAGCAGCTTAGGGCCGGCAGGATCGAATACGCAGTATTTT. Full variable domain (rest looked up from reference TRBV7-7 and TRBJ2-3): GAGVSQSPRYKVTKRGQDVTLRCDPISSHATLYWYQQALGQGPEFLTYFNYEAQPDKSGLPSDRFSAERPEGSISTLTIQRTEQRDSAMYRCASSLGPAGSNTQYFGPGTRLTVL.

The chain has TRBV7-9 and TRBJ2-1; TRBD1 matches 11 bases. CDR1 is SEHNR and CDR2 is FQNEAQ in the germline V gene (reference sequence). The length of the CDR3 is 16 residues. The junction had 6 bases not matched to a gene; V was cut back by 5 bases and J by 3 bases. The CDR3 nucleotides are TGTGCCAGCAGCCGCCCGGGACAGGGGGTCTACAATGAGCAGTTCTTC. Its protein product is CASSRPGQGVYNEQFF.

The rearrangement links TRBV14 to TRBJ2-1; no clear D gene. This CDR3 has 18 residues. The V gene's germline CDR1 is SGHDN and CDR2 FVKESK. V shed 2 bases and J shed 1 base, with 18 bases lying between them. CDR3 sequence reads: CASSQSSVQTFSYNEQFF. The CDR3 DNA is TGTGCCAGCAGCCAATCCAGTGTACAGACCTTTTCCTACAATGAGCAGTTCTTC.

The CDR3 nucleotides read TGTGCCAGCAGCTTAGTTGGGGCTTCCTACAATGAGCAGTTCTTC. Translated, it gives CASSLVGASYNEQFF. This chain uses TRBV7-9 with TRBJ2-1; tentatively, D is TRBD1 (5 bases). Trimming stripped 1 base from V and 1 base from J, with 8 bases between. CDR1 and CDR2 (germline): SEHNR, FQNEAQ (reference sequence). This CDR3 contains 15 residues.

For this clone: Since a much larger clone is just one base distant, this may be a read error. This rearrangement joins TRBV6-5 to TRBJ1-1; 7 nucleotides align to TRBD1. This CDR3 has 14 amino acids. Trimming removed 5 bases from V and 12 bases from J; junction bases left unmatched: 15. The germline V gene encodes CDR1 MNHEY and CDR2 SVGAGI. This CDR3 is CASSPQGGNKKTFF. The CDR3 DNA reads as TGTGCCAGCAGTCCCCAGGGGGGGAACAAAAAAACTTTCTTT.

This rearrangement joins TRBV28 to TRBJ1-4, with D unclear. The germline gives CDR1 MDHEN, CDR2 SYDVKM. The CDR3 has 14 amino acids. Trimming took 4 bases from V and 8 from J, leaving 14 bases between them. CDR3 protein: CASSSTVTWEKLFF. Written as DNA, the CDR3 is TGTGCCAGCAGTTCGACTGTCACATGGGAAAAACTGTTTTTT.

The CDR3 here is CASSSGGKNTEAFF. The CDR3 DNA follows: TGTGCCAGCAGCTCGGGAGGGAAGAACACTGAAGCTTTCTTT. This rearrangement joins TRBV7-3 to TRBJ1-1; D unclear. Germline loops: CDR1 SGHTA, CDR2 FQGTGA. V lost 4 bases to trimming and J lost 1 base, with 10 bases between them. This CDR3 spans 14 amino acids.

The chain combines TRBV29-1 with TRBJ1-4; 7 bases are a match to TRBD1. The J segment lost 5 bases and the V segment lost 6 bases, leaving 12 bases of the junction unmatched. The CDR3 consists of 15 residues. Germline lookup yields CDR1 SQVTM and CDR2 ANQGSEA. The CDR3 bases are TGCAGCGTCGTCGATCGGAGACAGGGAAATGAAAAACTGTTTTTT. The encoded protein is CSVVDRRQGNEKLFF. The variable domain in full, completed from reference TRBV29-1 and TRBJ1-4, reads SAVISQKPSRDICQRGTSLTIQCQVDSQVTMMFWYRQQPGQSLTLIATANQGSEATYESGFVIDKFPISRPNLTFSTLTVSNMSPEDSSIYLCSVVDRRQGNEKLFFGSGTQLSVL.

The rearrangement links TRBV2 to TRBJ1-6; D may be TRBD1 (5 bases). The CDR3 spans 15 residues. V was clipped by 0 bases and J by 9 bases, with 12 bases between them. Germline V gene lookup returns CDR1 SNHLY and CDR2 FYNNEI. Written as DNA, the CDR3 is TGTGCCAGCAGTGAAGCGCAGGCGGGGCGTTCACCCCTCCACTTT. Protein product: CASSEAQAGRSPLHF. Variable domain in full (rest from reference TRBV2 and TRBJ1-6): EPEVTQTPSHQVTQMGQEVILRCVPISNHLYFYWYRQILGQKVEFLVSFYNNEISEKSEIFDDQFSVERPDGSNFTLKIRSTKLEDSAMYFCASSEAQAGRSPLHFGNGTRLTVT.

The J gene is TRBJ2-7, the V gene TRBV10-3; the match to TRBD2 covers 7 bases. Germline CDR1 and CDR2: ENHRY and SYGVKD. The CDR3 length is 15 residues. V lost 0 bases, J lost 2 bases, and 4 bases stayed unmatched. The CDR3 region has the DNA TGTGCCATCAGTGAGTCCCGAGCGGGGCCCTACGAGCAGTACTTC. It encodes CAISESRAGPYEQYF.

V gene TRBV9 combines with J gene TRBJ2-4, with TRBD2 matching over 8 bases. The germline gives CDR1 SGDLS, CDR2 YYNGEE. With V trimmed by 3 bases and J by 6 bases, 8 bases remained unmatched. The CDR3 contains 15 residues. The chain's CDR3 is CASSDKTSEGNIQYF. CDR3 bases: TGTGCCAGCAGCGACAAGACTAGCGAGGGAAACATTCAGTACTTC.

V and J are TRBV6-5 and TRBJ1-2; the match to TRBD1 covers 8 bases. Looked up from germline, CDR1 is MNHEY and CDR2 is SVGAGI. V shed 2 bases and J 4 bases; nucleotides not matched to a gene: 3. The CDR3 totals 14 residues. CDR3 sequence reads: CASSYRTGSYGYTF. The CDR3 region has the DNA TGTGCCAGCAGTTACAGGACAGGGAGCTATGGCTACACCTTC.

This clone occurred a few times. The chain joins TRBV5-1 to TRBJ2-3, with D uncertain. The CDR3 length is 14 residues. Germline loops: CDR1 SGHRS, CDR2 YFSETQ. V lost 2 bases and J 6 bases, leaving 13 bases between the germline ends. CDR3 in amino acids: CASSFWARRDTQYF. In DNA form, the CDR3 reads TGCGCCAGCAGCTTCTGGGCGCGTCGTGATACGCAGTATTTT.

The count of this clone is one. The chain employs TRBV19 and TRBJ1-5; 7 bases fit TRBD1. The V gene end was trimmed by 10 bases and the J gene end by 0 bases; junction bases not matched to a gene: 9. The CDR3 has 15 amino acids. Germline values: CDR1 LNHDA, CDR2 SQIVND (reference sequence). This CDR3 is CATRDRPYSNQPQHF. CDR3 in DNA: TGTGCCACCCGGGACAGACCCTATAGCAATCAGCCCCAGCATTTT.

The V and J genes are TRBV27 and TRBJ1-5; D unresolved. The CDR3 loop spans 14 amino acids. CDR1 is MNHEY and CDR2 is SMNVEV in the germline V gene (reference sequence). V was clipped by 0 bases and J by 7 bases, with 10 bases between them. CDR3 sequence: CASSLSWGGQPQHF. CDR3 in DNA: TGTGCCAGCAGTTTATCCTGGGGTGGGCAGCCCCAGCATTTT.

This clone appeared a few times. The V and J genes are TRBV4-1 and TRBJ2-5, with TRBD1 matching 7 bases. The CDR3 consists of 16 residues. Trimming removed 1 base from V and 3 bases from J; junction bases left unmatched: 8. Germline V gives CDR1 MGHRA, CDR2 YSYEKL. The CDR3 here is CASSQASTGAKETQYF. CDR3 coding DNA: TGCGCCAGCAGCCAAGCATCTACAGGGGCGAAAGAGACCCAGTACTTC.

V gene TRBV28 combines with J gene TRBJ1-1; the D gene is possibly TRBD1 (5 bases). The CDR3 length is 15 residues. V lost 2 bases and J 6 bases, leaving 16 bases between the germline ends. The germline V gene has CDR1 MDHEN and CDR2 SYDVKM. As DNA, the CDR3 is TGTGCCAGCAGTTTAAGTACGGGGGTGGGGGCTGAAGCTTTCTTT. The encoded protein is CASSLSTGVGAEAFF.

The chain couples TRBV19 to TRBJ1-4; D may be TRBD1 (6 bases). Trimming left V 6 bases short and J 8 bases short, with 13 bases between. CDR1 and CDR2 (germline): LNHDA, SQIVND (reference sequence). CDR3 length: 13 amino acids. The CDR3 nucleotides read TGTGCCAGTAGCTACAGGGAGGAGGAAAAACTGTTTTTT. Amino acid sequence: CASSYREEEKLFF.

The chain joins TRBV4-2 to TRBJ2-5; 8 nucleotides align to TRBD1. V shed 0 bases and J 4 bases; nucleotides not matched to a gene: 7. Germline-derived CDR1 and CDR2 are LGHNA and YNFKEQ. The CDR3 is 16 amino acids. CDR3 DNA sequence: TGTGCCAGCAGCCAAGATGGGACAGGAGCTAGAGAGACCCAGTACTTC. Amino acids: CASSQDGTGARETQYF.

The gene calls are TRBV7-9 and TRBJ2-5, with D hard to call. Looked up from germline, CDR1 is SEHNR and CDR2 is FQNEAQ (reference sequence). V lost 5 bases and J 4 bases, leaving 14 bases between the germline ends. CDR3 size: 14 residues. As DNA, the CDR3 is TGTGCCAGCAGCCCCGCGGCGCCTCGAGAGACCCAGTACTTC. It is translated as CASSPAAPRETQYF.

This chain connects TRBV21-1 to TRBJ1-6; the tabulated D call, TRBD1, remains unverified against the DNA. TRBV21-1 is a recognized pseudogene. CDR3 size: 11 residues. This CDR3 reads CASRTSPPLHF. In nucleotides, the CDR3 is TGTGCCAGCCGGACATCTCCCCCCCTCCACTTT.

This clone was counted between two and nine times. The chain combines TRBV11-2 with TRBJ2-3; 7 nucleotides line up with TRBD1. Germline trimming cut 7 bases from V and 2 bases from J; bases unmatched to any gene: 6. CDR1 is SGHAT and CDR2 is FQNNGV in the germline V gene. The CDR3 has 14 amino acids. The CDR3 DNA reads TGTGCCAGCACCTGGGGACAGACCACAGATACGCAGTATTTT. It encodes CASTWGQTTDTQYF. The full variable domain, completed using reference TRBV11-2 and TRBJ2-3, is EAGVAQSPRYKIIEKRQSVAFWCNPISGHATLYWYQQILGQGPKLLIQFQNNGVVDDSQLPKDRFSAERLKGVDSTLKIQPAKLEDSAVYLCASTWGQTTDTQYFGPGTRLTVL.

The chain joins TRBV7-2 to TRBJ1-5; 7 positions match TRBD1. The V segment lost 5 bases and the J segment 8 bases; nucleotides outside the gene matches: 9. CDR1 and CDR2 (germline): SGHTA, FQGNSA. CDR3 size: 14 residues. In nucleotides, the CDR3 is TGTGCCAGCAGCCAGGGGGGGGCCGTGAAGCCCCAGCATTTT. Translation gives CASSQGGAVKPQHF.

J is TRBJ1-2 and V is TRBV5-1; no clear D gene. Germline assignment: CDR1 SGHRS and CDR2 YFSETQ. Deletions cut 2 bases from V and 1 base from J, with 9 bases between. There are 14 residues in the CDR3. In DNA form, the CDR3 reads TGCGCCAGCAGCTTACTCACCCATAACTATGGCTACACCTTC. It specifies CASSLLTHNYGYTF. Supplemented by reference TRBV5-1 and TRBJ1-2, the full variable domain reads KAGVTQTPRYLIKTRGQQVTLSCSPISGHRSVSWYQQTPGQGLQFLFEYFSETQRNKGNFPGRFSGRQFSNSRSEMNVSTLELGDSALYLCASSLLTHNYGYTFGSGTRLTVV.

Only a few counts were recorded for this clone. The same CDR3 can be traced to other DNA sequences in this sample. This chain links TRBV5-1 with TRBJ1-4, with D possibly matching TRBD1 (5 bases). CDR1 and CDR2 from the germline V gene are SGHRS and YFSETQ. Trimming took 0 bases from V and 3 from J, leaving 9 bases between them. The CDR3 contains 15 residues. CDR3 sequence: CASSLGAGSNEKLFF. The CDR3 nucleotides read TGCGCCAGCAGCTTGGGGGCAGGGTCTAATGAAAAACTGTTTTTT.

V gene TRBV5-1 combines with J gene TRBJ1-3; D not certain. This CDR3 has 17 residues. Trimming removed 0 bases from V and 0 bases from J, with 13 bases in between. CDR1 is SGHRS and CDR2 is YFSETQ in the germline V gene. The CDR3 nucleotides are TGCGCCAGCAGCTTGGGAAGAAGCGGAAGCTCTGGAAACACCATATATTTT. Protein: CASSLGRSGSSGNTIYF. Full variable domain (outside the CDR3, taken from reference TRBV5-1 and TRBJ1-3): KAGVTQTPRYLIKTRGQQVTLSCSPISGHRSVSWYQQTPGQGLQFLFEYFSETQRNKGNFPGRFSGRQFSNSRSEMNVSTLELGDSALYLCASSLGRSGSSGNTIYFGEGSWLTVV.

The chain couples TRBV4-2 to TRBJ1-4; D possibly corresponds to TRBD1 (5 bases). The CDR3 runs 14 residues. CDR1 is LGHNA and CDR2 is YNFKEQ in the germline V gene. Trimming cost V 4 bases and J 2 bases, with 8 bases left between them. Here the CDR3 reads CASSRGGTNEKLFF. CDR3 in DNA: TGTGCCAGCAGCCGGGGGGGGACTAATGAAAAACTGTTTTTT.

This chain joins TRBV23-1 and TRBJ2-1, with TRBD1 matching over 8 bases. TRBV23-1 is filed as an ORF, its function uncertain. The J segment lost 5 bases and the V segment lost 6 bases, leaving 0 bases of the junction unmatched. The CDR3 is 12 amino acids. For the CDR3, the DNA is TGCGCCAGCAGGACAGGGGACAATGAGCAGTTCTTC. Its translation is CASRTGDNEQFF.

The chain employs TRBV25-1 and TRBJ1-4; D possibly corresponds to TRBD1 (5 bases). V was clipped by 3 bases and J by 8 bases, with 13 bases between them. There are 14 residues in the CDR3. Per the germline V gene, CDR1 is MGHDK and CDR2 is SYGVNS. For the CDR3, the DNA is TGTGCCAGCAGTGACGCCCGAGGGGCCGAAAAACTGTTTTTT. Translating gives CASSDARGAEKLFF.

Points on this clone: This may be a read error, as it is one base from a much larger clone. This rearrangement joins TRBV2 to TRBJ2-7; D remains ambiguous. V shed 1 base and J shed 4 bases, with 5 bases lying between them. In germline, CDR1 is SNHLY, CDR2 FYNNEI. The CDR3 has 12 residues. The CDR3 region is CASSEDDYEQYF. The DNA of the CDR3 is TGTGCCAGCAGTGAAGACGATTACGAGCAGTACTTC.

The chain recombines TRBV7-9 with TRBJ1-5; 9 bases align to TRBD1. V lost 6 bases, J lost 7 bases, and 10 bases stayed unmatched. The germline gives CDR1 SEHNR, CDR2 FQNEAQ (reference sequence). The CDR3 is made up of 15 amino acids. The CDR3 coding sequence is TGTGCCAGCAGTCTTACAGGGGGCCCAGGGCAGCCCCAGCATTTT. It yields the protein CASSLTGGPGQPQHF.